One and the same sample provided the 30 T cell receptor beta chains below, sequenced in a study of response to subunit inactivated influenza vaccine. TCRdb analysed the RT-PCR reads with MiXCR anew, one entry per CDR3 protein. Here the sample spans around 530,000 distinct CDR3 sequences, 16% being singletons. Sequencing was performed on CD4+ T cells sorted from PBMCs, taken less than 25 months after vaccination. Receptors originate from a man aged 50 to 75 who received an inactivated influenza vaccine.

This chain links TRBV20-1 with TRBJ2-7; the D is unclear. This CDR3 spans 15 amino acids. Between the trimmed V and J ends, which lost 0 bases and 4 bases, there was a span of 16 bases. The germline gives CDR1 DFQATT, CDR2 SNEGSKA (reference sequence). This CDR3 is CSARDSLDTSYEQYF. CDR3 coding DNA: TGCAGTGCTAGAGATTCGCTTGATACATCTTACGAGCAGTACTTC.

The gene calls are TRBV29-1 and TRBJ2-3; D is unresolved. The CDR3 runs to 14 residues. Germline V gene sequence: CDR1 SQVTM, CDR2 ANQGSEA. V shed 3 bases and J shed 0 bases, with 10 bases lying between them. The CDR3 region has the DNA TGCAGCGTTGAGGGCCAGATTAGCACAGATACGCAGTATTTT. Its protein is CSVEGQISTDTQYF.

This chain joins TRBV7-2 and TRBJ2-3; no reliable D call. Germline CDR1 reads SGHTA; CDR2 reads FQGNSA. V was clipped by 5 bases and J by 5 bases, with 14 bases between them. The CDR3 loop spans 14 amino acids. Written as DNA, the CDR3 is TGTGCCAGCAGCCCAGCTACCACGGGAGATACGCAGTATTTT. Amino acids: CASSPATTGDTQYF.

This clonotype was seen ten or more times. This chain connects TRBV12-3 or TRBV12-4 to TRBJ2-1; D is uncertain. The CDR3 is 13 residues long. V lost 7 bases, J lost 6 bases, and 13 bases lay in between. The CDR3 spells CASNPRNGNEQFF. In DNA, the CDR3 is TGTGCCAGCAACCCCAGGAATGGCAATGAGCAGTTCTTC.

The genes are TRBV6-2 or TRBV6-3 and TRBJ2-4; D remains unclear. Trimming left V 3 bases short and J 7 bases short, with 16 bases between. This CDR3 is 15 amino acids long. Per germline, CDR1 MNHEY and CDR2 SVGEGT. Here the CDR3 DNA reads TGTGCCAGCAGTTATAGGACCGTCACTACGAACATTCAGTACTTC. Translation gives CASSYRTVTTNIQYF.

This CDR3 reads CAISGPAGLVNEQFF. The CDR3 DNA sequence: TGTGCCATCAGTGGCCCCGCGGGACTAGTGAATGAGCAGTTCTTC. The rearrangement joins TRBV10-3 to TRBJ2-1; the match to TRBD2 covers 8 bases. The CDR3 extends over 15 amino acids. Germline trimming cut 4 bases from V and 7 bases from J; bases unmatched to any gene: 9. CDR1 is ENHRY and CDR2 is SYGVKD in the germline V gene.

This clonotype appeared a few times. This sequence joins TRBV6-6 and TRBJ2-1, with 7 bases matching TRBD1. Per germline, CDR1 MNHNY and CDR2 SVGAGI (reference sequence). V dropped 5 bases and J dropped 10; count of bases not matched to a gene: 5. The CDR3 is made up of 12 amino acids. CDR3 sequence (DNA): TGTGCCAGCAGTCGAGGGGGCCGGGAGCAGTTCTTC. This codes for CASSRGGREQFF.

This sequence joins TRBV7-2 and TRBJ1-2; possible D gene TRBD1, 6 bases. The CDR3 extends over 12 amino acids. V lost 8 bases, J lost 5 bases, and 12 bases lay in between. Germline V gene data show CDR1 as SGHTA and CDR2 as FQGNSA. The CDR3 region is CASLTGAYGYTF. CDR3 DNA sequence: TGTGCCAGCTTAACGGGGGCTTATGGCTACACCTTC.

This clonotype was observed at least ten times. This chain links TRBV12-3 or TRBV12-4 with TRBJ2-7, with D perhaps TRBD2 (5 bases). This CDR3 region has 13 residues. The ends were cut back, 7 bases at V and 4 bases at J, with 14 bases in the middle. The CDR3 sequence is CASNPTGIYEQYF. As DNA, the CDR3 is TGTGCCAGCAACCCTACCGGGATATACGAGCAGTACTTC.

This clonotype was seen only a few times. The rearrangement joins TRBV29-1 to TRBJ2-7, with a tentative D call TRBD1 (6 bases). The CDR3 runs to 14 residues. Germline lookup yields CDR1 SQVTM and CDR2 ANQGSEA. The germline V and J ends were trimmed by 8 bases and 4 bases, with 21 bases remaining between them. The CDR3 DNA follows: TGCAGCACTACAGGGAATGGAAAGAATTACGAGCAGTACTTC. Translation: CSTTGNGKNYEQYF.

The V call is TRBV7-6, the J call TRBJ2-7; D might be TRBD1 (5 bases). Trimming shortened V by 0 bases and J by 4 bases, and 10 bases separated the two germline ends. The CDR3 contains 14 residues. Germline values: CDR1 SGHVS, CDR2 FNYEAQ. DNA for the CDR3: TGTGCCAGCAGCTTAGCGGCGACAGATTACGAGCAGTACTTC. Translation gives CASSLAATDYEQYF. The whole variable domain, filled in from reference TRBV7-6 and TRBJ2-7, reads GAGVSQSPRYKVTKRGQDVALRCDPISGHVSLYWYRQALGQGPEFLTYFNYEAQQDKSGLPNDRFSAERPEGSISTLTIQRTEQRDSAMYRCASSLAATDYEQYFGPGTRLTVT.

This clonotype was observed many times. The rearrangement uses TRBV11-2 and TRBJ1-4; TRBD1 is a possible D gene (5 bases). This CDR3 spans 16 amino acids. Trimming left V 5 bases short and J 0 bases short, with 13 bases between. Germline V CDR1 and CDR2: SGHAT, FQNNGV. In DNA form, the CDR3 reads TGTGCCAGCAGCCCCGGGACGGGTGCAACTAATGAAAAACTGTTTTTT. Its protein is CASSPGTGATNEKLFF.

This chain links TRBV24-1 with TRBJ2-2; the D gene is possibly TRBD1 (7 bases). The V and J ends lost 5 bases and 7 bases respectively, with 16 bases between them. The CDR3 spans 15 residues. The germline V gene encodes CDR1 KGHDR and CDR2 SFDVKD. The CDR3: CATSGVGRGVGELFF. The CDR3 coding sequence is TGTGCCACCAGTGGCGTTGGCAGGGGGGTCGGGGAGCTGTTTTTT.

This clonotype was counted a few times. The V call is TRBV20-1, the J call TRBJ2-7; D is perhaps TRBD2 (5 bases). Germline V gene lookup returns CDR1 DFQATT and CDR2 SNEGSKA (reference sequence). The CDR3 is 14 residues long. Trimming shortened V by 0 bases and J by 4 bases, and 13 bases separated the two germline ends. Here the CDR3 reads CSARESGGPYEQYF. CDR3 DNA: TGCAGTGCTAGAGAATCAGGAGGCCCTTACGAGCAGTACTTC.

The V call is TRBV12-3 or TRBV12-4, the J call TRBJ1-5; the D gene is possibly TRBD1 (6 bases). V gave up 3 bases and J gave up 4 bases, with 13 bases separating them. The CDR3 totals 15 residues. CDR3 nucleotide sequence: TGTGCCAGCAGTTTCGGGGGCGTAATTAATCAGCCCCAGCATTTT. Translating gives CASSFGGVINQPQHF.

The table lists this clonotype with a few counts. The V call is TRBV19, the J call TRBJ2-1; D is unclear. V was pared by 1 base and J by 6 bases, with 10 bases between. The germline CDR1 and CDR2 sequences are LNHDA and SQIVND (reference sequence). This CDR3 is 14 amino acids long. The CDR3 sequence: CASSIGGPANEQFF. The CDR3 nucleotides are TGTGCCAGTAGTATAGGAGGACCAGCCAATGAGCAGTTCTTC.

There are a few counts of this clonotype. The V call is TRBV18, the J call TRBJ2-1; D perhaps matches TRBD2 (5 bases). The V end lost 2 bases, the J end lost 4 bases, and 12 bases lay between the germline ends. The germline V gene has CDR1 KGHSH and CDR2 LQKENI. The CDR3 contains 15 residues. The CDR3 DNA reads TGTGCCAGCTCACCAGGTATGGGGAGTTACAATGAGCAGTTCTTC. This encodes CASSPGMGSYNEQFF.

For the CDR3, the DNA is TGTGCCAGCAGCCCGGCGAGGCAACTCCTTAGCTATGGCTACACCTTC. It translates to CASSPARQLLSYGYTF. The chain employs TRBV5-6 and TRBJ1-2; D gene ambiguous. In germline, CDR1 is SGHDT, CDR2 YYEEEE. This CDR3 region has 16 residues. Trimming cost V 4 bases and J 4 bases, with 20 bases left between them.

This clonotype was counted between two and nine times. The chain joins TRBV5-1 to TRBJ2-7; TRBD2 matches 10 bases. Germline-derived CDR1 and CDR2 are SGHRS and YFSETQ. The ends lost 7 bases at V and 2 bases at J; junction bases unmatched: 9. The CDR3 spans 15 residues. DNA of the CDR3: TGCGCCAGCGGACCGTCCAGCGGGGGGGCCTACGAGCAGTACTTC. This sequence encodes CASGPSSGGAYEQYF.

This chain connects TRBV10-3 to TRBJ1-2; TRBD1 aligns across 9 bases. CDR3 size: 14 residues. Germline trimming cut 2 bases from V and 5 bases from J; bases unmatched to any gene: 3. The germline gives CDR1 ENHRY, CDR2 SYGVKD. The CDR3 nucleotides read TGTGCCATCAGTGAGAAGGACAGGGGTTATGGCTACACCTTC. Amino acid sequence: CAISEKDRGYGYTF.

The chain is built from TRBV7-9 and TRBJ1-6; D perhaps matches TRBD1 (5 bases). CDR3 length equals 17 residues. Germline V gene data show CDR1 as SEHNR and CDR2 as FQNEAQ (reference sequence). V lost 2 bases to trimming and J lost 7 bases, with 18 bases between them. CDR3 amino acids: CASSLKRGARKNSPLHF. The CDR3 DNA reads TGTGCCAGCAGCTTAAAGAGGGGCGCCCGGAAGAATTCACCCCTCCACTTT.

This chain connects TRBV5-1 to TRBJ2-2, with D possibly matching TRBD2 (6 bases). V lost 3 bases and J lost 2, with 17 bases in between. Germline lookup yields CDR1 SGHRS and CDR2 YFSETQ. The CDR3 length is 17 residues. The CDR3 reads CASSWSPGLTNTGELFF. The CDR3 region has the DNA TGCGCCAGCAGCTGGTCACCGGGACTTACCAACACCGGGGAGCTGTTTTTT.

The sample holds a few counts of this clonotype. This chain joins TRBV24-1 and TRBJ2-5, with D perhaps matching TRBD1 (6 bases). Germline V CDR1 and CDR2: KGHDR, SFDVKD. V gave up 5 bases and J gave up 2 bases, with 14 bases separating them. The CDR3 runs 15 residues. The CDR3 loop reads CATSAPGRGQETQYF. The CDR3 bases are TGTGCCACCAGTGCCCCCGGCAGGGGACAAGAGACCCAGTACTTC.

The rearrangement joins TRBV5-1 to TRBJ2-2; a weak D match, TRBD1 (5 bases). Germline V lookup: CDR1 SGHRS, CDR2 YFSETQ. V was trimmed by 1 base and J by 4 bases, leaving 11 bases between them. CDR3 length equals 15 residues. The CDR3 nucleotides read TGCGCCAGCAGCTTGACCCCAGGGTCCACCGGGGAGCTGTTTTTT. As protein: CASSLTPGSTGELFF.

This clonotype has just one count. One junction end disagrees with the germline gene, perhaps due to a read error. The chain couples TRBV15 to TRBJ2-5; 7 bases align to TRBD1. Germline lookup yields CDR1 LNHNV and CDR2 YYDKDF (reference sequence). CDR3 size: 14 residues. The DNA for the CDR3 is TGTGCCACCAGGAGAGGGACAGAGATAGAGACCCAGTACTTC. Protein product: CATRRGTEIETQYF.

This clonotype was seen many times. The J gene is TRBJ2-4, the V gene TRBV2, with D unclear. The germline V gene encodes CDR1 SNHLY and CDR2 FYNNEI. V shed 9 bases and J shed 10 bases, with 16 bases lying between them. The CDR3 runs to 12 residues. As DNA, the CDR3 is TGTGCCAGAAAACAGAATGGAAATATTCAGTACTTC. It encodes CARKQNGNIQYF.

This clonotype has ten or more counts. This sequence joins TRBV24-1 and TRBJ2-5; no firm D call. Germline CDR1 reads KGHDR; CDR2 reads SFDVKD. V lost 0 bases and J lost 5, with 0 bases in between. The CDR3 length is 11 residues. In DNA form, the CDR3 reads TGTGCCACCAGTGATTTGGAGACCCAGTACTTC. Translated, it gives CATSDLETQYF.

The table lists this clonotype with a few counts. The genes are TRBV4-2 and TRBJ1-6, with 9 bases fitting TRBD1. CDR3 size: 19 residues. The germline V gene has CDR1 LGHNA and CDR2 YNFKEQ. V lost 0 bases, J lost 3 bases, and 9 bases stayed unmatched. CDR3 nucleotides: TGTGCCAGCAGCCAAGAAGCCCAGGGACAGGGCTTCTATAATTCACCCCTCCACTTT. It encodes CASSQEAQGQGFYNSPLHF.

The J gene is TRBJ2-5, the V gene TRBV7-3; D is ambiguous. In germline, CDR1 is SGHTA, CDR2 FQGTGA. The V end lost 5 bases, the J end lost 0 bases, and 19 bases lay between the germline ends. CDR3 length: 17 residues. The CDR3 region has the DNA TGTGCCAGCAGCCCCGGACCCAGGACCGGATACCAAGAGACCCAGTACTTC. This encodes CASSPGPRTGYQETQYF.

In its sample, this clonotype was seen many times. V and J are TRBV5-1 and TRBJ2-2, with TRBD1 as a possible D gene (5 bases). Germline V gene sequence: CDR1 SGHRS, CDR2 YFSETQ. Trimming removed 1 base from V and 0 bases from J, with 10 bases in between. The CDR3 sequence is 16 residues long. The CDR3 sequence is CASSLKTGANTGELFF. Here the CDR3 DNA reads TGCGCCAGCAGCTTGAAAACAGGTGCGAACACCGGGGAGCTGTTTTTT.